The rows below give T cell receptor beta chains drawn from one sample of a study of shared T cell receptors in the human thymus. The data were produced by immunoSEQ multiplex PCR, yet TCRdb's version contains in-frame clones alone and is incomplete. Of around 730,000 clones in the sample, over 75% were seen once. The sample was also reused in another study, on human thymus T cells.

Sequenced material: thymocytes. Receptors were obtained from a girl under three years old with a congenital heart defect. Both conserved end residues are part of each CDR3. Fields, in order: CDR3 DNA, CDR3 protein, J gene, V gene, D gene. A D gene is named only where the DNA matches it firmly.

DNA: TGTGCCAGCAGTTCCGGGACAGCGAGCTATGGCTACACCTTC
CDR3: CASSSGTASYGYTF
J: TRBJ1-2
V: TRBV6-5
D: TRBD1

DNA: TGTGCCAGCTCACGCCTTCGGACAGGCTCGATGAACACTGAAGCTTTCTTT
CDR3: CASSRLRTGSMNTEAFF
J: TRBJ1-1
V: TRBV18
D: TRBD1

DNA: TGTGCCAGTAGTATCAGGGCGAGAAGAAGCACAGATACGCAGTATTTT
CDR3: CASSIRARRSTDTQYF
J: TRBJ2-3
V: TRBV19
D: .

DNA: TGTGCCAGCAGCTCCCACACAGATACGCAGTATTTT
CDR3: CASSSHTDTQYF
J: TRBJ2-3
V: TRBV7-9
D: .

DNA: TGTGCCAGCAGCTTAGCGCACGGGGCGGGACCAGATACGCAGTATTTT
CDR3: CASSLAHGAGPDTQYF
J: TRBJ2-3
V: TRBV7-8
D: .

DNA: TGTGCCAGCAGCCCTACTGACAGGAAGCCCTACGAGCAGTACTTC
CDR3: CASSPTDRKPYEQYF
J: TRBJ2-7
V: TRBV7-6
D: .

DNA: TGCGCCAGCAGCTGGGACAGGGAACCGAAGACGCCGGATTCACCCCTCCACTTT
CDR3: CASSWDREPKTPDSPLHF
J: TRBJ1-6
V: TRBV4-1
D: TRBD1

DNA: TGTGCCAGCAGCGGGCGAGAAGGCGGGGTTTCCTACGAGCAGTACTTC
CDR3: CASSGREGGVSYEQYF
J: TRBJ2-7
V: TRBV7-2
D: .

DNA: TGTGCCAGCAGTGCGGGACTAGCGGGCGATACGCAGTATTTT
CDR3: CASSAGLAGDTQYF
J: TRBJ2-3
V: TRBV27
D: TRBD2

DNA: TGTGCCAGCAGCTACGGCAGGGGGAACACTGAAGCTTTCTTT
CDR3: CASSYGRGNTEAFF
J: TRBJ1-1
V: TRBV6-1
D: .

DNA: TGCGCCAGCAGCCAAATATACCTAGGGAGCTCCTACGAGCAGTACTTC
CDR3: CASSQIYLGSSYEQYF
J: TRBJ2-7
V: TRBV4-1
D: .

DNA: TGTGCCAGCAACCAGGACAGCACTCTATTACCTAATGAAAAACTGTTTTTT
CDR3: CASNQDSTLLPNEKLFF
J: TRBJ1-4
V: TRBV9
D: .

DNA: TGTGCCAGCACCCCAGACAGGGGGGTAGTTTACTATGGCTACACCTTC
CDR3: CASTPDRGVVYYGYTF
J: TRBJ1-2
V: TRBV6-6
D: TRBD1

DNA: TGCGCCAGCAGCCGATCCGGGACTAAGATTCAGTACTTC
CDR3: CASSRSGTKIQYF
J: TRBJ2-4
V: TRBV4-1
D: TRBD2

DNA: TGTGCCAGCAGCCAATCGGGGGCGGGGGACCAAGAGACCCAGTACTTC
CDR3: CASSQSGAGDQETQYF
J: TRBJ2-5
V: TRBV7-3
D: .

DNA: TGTGCCAGCAGTTTAAAGTTGCCAGCGGGGCAAGAGACCCAGTACTTC
CDR3: CASSLKLPAGQETQYF
J: TRBJ2-5
V: TRBV27
D: TRBD2

DNA: TGCGCCAGCAGCTGGGCAGGGGCCCAGGAGCACGAGCAGTACTTC
CDR3: CASSWAGAQEHEQYF
J: TRBJ2-7
V: TRBV5-1
D: .

DNA: TGTGCCAGCAGAGGGGGCCTGCGAGCAGATACGCAGTATTTT
CDR3: CASRGGLRADTQYF
J: TRBJ2-3
V: TRBV27
D: TRBD1

DNA: TGTGCCAGCAGCTTGACCAGGGGGCCCCAGCATTTT
CDR3: CASSLTRGPQHF
J: TRBJ1-5
V: TRBV7-9
D: .

DNA: TGCGCCAGCAGTGCCCGGGACAGAGTAGAAAAACTGTTTTTT
CDR3: CASSARDRVEKLFF
J: TRBJ1-4
V: TRBV10-1
D: TRBD1

DNA: TGCGCCAGCAGCCAAGATCGAGCCGAAGCCAAAAACATTCAGTACTTC
CDR3: CASSQDRAEAKNIQYF
J: TRBJ2-4
V: TRBV4-1
D: .